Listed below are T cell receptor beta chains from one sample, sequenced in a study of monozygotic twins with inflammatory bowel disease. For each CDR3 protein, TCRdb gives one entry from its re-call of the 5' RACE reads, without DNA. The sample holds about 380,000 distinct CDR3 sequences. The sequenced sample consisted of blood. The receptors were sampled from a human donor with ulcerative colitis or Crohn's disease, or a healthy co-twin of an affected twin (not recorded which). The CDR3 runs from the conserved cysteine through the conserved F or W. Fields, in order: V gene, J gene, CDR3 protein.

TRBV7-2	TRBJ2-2	CASSLEAIGAGELFF
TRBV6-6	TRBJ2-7	CASSPREGSYEQYF
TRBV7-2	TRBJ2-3	CASSLAGLPSGDTQYF
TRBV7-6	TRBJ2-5	CATDGGPRKQETQYF
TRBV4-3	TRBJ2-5	CASSQGGQGYQETQYF
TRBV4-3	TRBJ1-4	CASSSTGTANEKLFF
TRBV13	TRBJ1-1	CASSPTGTDRVTEAFF
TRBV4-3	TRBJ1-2	CASSQDPPSINLNYGYTF
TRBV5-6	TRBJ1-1	CASSLAAQGLWNTEAFF
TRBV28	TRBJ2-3	CASAPYTDTQYF
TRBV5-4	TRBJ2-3	CASRLDVSTDTQYF
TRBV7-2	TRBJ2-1	CASSLDRTYNEQFF
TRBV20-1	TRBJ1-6	CSAPGEVPYNSPLHF
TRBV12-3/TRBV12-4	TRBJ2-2	CASSFSSRITGELFF
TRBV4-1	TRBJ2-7	CASSHIQRGGRYEQYF
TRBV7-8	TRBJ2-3	CASSLGTGVATDTQYF
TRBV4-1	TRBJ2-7	CASSHTGGIYEQYF
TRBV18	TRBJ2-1	CASSPGGGRDNEQFF
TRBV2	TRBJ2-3	CAIRSGTTTDTQYF
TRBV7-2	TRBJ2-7	CASSLAGGTYEQYF
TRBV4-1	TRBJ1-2	CASSQVPRQGYGVNYGYTF
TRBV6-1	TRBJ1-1	CASSELGMRYTEAFF
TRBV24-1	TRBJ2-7	CATSASSDSYEQYF
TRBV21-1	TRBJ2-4	CASHTRDRLAKNIQYF
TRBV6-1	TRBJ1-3	CASRGGGTGNTIYF
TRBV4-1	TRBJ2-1	CASSQDWENEQFF
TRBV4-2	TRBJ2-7	CASSQRDSGAYEQYF
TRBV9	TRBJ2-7	CASSVLGSSYEQYF
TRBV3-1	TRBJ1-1	CASSPFDRNTEAFF
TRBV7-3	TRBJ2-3	CASAWGGAPLADTQYF
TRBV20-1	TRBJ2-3	CSAAGLAPSTDTQYF
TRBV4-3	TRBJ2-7	CASSQDIRGLLYEQYF
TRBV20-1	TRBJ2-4	CSASPWDRVFQYF
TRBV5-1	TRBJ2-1	CASSSFGSSYNEQFF
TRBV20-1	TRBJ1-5	CSARDYERPLTF
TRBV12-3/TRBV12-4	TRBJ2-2	CASSLSGAANTGELFF
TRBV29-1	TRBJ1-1	CSGHPPGSNTEAFF
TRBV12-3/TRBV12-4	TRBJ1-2	CASSQIRTVRGYTF
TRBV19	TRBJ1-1	CASSTRDRALTEAFF
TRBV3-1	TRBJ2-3	CASSQDLQGIADTQYF